This TCR beta chain was recovered during a study of blood T cell repertoires in COVID-19. The overall study: The United States, Italy and Spain supplied acute and convalescent COVID-19 samples. The cDNA or gDNA used as material had been derived from T cells, B-cell-depleted T cells, or PBMCs.

V lost 6 bases and J 1 base, leaving 14 bases between the germline ends. CDR3 length equals 15 residues. Germline loops: CDR1 MNHEY, CDR2 SMNVEV (reference sequence). This clone was detected a few times. The data were produced by immunoSEQ multiplex PCR, yet TCRdb's version contains in-frame clones alone and is incomplete. The sample contains over 85,000 clones, around 75% of which appear only once. Sample: peripheral blood. This TCR came from a man aged 65-85 years with acute or convalescent COVID-19. The gene calls are TRBV27 and TRBJ2-3; D perhaps matches TRBD2 (5 bases). The CDR3 coding sequence is TGTGCCAGCAGACCGTCCCAGAGGGGCACAGATACGCAGTATTTT. Its translation is CASRPSQRGTDTQYF.